This T cell receptor beta chain came from a study of T cell changes during pregnancy in multiple sclerosis. From germline, CDR1 is SGHTA and CDR2 FQGTGA. The CDR3 sequence is 16 residues long. Trimming took off 5 bases at V and 7 bases at J, with 22 bases between the two ends. Here immunoSEQ multiplex PCR was the method, and the copy in TCRdb shows in-frame clones only, minus some. The sample shows about 40,000 clones, 88% of them seen only once. The sample was CD4+ T cells from peripheral blood mononuclear cells, taken before pregnancy. This clonotype was sampled from a female donor with multiple sclerosis, enrolled in a pregnancy study. This chain connects TRBV7-3 to TRBJ2-3; D may be TRBD2 (6 bases). The CDR3 DNA follows: TGTGCCAGCAGCCTTGAGGGACGGGGGTATTTAAATACGCAGTATTTT. Translation: CASSLEGRGYLNTQYF.